The source of this T cell receptor beta chain is a study of post-analysis software for immune sequencing data. Study-wide background: Relapsing-remitting, secondary progressive and progressive-relapsing multiple sclerosis were all included among the disease courses.

Each TCR beta cDNA library carried unique molecular identifiers. TCRdb re-derived calls from the PCR reads in MiXCR, one entry per CDR3 protein. The repertoire has about 770,000 distinct CDR3 sequences, just over 45% of them found once; the top ten carry approximately 4.4%. Study conclusions and caveats: There was significantly lower normalized Chao1 diversity in multiple sclerosis patients than in controls. Five or six TRBV segments, TRBV5-6, TRBV5-1 and TRBV20-1 among them, were found more frequent in patients than controls.

This clonotype was recorded a few times. No antigen is known for it. This CDR3 is 13 amino acids long. The germline CDR1 and CDR2 sequences are PRHDT and FYEKMQ (reference sequence). The rearrangement links TRBV13 to TRBJ2-5; no firm D call. With the DNA end fitting TRBJ2-7 better, the J assignment may be wrong. The sample was blood. The source is a girl between 5 and 17 years old with multiple sclerosis. CDR3 nucleotide sequence: TGTGCCAGCAGGGGTTCCATCGCCGCCGAGCAGTACTTC. This sequence encodes CASRGSIAAEQYF.